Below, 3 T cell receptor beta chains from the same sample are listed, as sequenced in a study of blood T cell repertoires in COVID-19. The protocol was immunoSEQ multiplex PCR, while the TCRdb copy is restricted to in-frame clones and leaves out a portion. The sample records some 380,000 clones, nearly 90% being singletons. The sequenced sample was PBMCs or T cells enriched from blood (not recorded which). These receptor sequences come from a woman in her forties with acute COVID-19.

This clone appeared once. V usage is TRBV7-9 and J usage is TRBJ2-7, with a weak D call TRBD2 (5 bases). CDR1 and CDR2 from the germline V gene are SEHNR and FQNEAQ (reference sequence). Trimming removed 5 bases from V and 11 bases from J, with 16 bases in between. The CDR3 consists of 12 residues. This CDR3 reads CASSNPLRGKYF. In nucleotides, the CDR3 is TGTGCCAGCAGCAATCCTCTTCGGGGAAAGTACTTC.

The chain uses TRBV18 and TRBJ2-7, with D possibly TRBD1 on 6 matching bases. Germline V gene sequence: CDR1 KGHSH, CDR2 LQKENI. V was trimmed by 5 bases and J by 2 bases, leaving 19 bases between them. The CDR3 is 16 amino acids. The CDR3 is CASSSPGQDFTYEQYF. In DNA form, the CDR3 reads TGTGCCAGCTCATCTCCGGGACAAGATTTTACCTACGAGCAGTACTTC.

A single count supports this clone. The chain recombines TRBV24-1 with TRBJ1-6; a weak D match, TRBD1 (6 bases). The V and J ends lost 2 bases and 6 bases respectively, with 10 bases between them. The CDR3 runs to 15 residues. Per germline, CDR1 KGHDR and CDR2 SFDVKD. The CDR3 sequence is CATSDSRTANSPLHF. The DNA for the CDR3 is TGTGCCACCAGTGATTCGAGGACAGCTAATTCACCCCTCCACTTT.